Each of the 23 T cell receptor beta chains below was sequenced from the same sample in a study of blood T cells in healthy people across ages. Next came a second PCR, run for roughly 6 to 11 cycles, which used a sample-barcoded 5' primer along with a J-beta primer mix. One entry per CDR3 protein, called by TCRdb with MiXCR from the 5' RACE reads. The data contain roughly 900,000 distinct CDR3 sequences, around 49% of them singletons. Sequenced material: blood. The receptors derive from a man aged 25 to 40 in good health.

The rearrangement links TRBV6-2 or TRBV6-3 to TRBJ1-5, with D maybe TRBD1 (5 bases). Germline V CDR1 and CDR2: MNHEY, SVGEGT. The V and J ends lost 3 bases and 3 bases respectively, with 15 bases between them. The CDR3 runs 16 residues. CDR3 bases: TGTGCCAGCAGTTATGATAGAGGGGTGGACAATCAGCCCCAGCATTTT. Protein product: CASSYDRGVDNQPQHF.

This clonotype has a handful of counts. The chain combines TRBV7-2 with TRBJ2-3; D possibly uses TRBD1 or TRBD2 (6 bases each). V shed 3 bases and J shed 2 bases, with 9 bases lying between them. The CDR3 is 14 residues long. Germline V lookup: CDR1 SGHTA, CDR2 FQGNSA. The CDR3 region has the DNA TGTGCCAGCAGCTTTTGGGGGGCCACAGATACGCAGTATTTT. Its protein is CASSFWGATDTQYF.

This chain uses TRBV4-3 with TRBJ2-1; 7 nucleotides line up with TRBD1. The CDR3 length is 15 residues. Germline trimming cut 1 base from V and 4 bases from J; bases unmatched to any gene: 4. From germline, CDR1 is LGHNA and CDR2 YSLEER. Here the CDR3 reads CASSQGQGDYNEQFF. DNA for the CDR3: TGCGCCAGCAGCCAAGGGCAGGGGGATTACAATGAGCAGTTCTTC.

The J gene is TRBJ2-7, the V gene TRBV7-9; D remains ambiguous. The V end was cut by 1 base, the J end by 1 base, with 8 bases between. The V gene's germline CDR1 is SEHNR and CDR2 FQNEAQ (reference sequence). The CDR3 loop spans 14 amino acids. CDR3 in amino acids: CASSLETHSYEQYF. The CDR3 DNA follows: TGTGCCAGCAGCTTAGAGACACATTCCTACGAGCAGTACTTC.

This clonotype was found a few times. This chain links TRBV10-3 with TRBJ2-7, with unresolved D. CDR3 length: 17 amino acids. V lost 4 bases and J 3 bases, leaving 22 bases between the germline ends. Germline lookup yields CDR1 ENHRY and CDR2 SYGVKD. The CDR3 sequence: CAISGSPAGENDYEQYF. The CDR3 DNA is TGTGCCATCAGTGGCTCCCCTGCCGGTGAGAATGACTACGAGCAGTACTTC.

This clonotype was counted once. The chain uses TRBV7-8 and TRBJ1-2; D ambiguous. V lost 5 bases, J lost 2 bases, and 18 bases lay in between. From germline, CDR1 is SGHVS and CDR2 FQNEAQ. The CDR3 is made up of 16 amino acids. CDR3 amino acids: CASSLIGQDHNYGYTF. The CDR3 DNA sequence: TGTGCCAGCAGCCTTATTGGGCAGGACCACAACTATGGCTACACCTTC. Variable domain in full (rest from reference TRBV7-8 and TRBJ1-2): GAGVSQSPRYKVAKRGQDVALRCDPISGHVSLFWYQQALGQGPEFLTYFQNEAQLDKSGLPSDRFFAERPEGSVSTLKIQRTQQEDSAVYLCASSLIGQDHNYGYTFGSGTRLTVV.

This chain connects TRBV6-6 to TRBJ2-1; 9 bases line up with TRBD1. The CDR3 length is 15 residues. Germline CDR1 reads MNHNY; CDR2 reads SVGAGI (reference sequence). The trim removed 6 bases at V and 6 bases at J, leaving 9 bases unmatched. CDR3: CASRFRDRDPNEQFF. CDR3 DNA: TGTGCCAGCAGATTCCGGGACAGGGACCCCAATGAGCAGTTCTTC.

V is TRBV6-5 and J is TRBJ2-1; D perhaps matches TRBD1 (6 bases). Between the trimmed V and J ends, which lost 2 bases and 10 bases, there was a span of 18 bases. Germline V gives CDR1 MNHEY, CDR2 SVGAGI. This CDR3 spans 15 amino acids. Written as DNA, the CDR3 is TGTGCCAGCAGTTACGCCAGGGGCCCCCAAGGGGAGCAGTTCTTC. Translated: CASSYARGPQGEQFF.

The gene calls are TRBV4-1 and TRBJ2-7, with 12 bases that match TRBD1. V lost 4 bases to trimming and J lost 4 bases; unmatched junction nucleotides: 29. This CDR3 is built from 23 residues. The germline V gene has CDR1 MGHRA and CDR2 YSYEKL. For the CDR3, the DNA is TGCGCCAGCAGCCTGCCCGGACAGGACCATGACTTTGTGGGGACAGGGGGCATGTACGAGCAGTACTTC. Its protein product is CASSLPGQDHDFVGTGGMYEQYF.

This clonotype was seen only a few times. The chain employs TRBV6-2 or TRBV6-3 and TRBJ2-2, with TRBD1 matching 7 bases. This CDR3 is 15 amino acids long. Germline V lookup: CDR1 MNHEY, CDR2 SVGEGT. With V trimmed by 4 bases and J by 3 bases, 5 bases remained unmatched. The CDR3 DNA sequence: TGTGCCAGCAGTTTACAGGGGCGGCACACCGGGGAGCTGTTTTTT. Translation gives CASSLQGRHTGELFF.

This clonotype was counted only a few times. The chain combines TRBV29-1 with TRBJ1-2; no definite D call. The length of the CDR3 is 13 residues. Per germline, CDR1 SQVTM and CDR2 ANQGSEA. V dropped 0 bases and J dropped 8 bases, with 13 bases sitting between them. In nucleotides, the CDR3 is TGCAGCGTTGAAGACAGCAGGCCGGTCGGCTACACCTTC. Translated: CSVEDSRPVGYTF.

Written as DNA, the CDR3 is TGTGCCGCCGGACTAGCGGGGACAGATACGCAGTATTTT. It yields the protein CAAGLAGTDTQYF. The J gene is TRBJ2-3, the V gene TRBV6-5; 12 nucleotides agree with TRBD2. CDR3 size: 13 residues. The germline V gene has CDR1 MNHEY and CDR2 SVGAGI. J was trimmed by 3 bases and V by 11 bases; bases with no gene match: 3.

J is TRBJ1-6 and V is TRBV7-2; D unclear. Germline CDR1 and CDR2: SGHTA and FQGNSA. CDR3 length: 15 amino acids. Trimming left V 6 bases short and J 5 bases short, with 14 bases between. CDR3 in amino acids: CASRTQAMDNSPLHF. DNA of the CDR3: TGTGCCAGCAGGACCCAGGCGATGGATAATTCACCCCTCCACTTT.

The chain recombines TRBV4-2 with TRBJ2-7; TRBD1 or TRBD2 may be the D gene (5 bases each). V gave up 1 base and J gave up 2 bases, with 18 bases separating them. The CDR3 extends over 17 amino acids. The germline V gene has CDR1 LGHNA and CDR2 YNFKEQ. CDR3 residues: CASSQGMVGALAYEQYF. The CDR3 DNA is TGTGCCAGCAGCCAAGGAATGGTCGGGGCCCTTGCCTACGAGCAGTACTTC.

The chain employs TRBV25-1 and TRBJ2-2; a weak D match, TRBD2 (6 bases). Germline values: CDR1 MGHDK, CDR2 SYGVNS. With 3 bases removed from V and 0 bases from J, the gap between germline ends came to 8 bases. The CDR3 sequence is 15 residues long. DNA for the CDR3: TGTGCCAGCAGTGATAGCGGTACGAACACCGGGGAGCTGTTTTTT. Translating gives CASSDSGTNTGELFF.

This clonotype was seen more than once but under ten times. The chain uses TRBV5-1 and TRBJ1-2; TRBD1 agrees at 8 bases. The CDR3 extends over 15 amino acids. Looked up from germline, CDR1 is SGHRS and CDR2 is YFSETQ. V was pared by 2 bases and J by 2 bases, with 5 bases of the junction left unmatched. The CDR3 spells CASSLERTGNYGYTF. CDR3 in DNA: TGCGCCAGCAGCTTAGAAAGGACAGGGAACTATGGCTACACCTTC.

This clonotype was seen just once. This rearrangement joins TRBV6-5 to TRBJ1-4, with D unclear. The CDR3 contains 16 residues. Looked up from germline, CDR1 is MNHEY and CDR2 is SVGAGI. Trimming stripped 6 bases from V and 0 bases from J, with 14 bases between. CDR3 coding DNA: TGTGCCAGCAGCAACGGCGGGCGAACAACTAATGAAAAACTGTTTTTT. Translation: CASSNGGRTTNEKLFF.

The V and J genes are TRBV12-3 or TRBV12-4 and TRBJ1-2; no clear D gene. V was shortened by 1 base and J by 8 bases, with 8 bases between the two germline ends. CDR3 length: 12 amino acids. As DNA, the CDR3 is TGTGCCAGCAGTTTAGGTCCTGAAGGCTACACCTTC. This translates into CASSLGPEGYTF.

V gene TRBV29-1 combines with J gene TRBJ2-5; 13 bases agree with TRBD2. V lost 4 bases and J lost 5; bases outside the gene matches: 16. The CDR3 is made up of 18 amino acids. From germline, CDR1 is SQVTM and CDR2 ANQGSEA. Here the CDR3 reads CSVVGTSGNPTNLETQYF. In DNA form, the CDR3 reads TGCAGCGTTGTGGGGACTAGCGGGAATCCCACCAACCTTGAGACCCAGTACTTC. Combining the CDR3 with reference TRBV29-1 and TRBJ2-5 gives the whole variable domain SAVISQKPSRDICQRGTSLTIQCQVDSQVTMMFWYRQQPGQSLTLIATANQGSEATYESGFVIDKFPISRPNLTFSTLTVSNMSPEDSSIYLCSVVGTSGNPTNLETQYFGPGTRLLVL.

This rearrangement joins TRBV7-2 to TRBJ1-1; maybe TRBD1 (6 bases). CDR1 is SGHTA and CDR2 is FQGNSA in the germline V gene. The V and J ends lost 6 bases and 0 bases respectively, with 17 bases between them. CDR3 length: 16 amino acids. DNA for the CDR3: TGTGCCAGCAGGCGGCAGGGGTTGACCATGAACACTGAAGCTTTCTTT. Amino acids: CASRRQGLTMNTEAFF.

The DNA of the CDR3 is TGTGCCAGCAGCGTCCTGGGACCGCAGAGCAATCAGCCCCAGCATTTT. It is translated as CASSVLGPQSNQPQHF. The J gene is TRBJ1-5, the V gene TRBV6-1; weak D call: TRBD1 (5 bases). Deletions cut 6 bases from V and 1 base from J, with 16 bases between. This CDR3 has 16 residues. Germline V lookup: CDR1 MNHNS, CDR2 SASEGT.

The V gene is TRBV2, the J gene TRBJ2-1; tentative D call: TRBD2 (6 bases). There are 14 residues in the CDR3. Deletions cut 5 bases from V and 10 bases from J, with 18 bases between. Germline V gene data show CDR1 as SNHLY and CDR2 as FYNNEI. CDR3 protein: CASSKVLASGEQFF. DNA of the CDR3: TGTGCCAGCAGTAAAGTACTAGCCTCCGGAGAGCAGTTCTTC.

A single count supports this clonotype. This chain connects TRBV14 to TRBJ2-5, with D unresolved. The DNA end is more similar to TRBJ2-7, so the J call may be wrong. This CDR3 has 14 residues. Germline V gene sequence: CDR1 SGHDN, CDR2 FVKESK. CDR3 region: CASSLYSGNPEQYF. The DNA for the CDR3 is TGTGCCAGCAGCTTATACAGTGGCAATCCCGAGCAGTACTTC.